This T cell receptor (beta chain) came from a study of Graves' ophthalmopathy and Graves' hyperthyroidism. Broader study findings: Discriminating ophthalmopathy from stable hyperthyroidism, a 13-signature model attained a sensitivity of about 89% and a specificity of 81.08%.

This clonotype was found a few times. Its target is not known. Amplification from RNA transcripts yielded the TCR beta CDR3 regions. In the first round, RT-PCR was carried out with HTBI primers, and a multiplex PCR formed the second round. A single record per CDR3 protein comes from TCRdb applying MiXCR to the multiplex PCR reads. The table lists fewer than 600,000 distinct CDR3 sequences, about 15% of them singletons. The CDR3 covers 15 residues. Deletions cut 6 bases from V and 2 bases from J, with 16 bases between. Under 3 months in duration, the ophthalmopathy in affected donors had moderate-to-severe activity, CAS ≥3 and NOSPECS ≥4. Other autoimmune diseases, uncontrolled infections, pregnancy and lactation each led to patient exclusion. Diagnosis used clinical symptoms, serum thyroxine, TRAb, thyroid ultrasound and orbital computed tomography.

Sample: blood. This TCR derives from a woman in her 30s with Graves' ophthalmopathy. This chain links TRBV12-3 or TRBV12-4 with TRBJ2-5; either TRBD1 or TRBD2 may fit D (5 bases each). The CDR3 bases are TGTGCCAGCAGCAGAGCCGGGACCCCACAAGAGACCCAGTACTTC. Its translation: CASSRAGTPQETQYF.